Below are 20 T cell receptor beta chains sequenced from a single sample in a study of blood T cell repertoires in COVID-19 (TCRdb year 2020). To prepare the library, the immunoSEQ multiplex PCR assay was applied. In TCRdb, the immuneACCESS table is reduced to in-frame sequences with V and J assigned. These tables do not hold every clone; where another copy was compared, an unresolved V gene accounts for under half, and the others remain unexplained. This sample gives 250,000 to 300,000 clones in total; roughly 90% of them show up just once. The ten top clones hold less than 3.5% of the sample. Sequenced input: PBMCs or T cells enriched from blood (not recorded which). The receptors come from a woman between 45 and 60 years old who had been exposed to COVID-19.

The chain joins TRBV2 to TRBJ2-1; TRBD2 matches at 15 bases. The length of the CDR3 is 15 residues. Germline CDR1 SNHLY, CDR2 FYNNEI. The V gene end was trimmed by 6 bases and the J gene end by 7 bases; junction bases not matched to a gene: 4. The CDR3 DNA reads TGTGCCAGCAGCGGACTAGCGGGGGGGCCTAATGAGCAGTTCTTC. Encoded protein: CASSGLAGGPNEQFF. Filled out from reference TRBV2 and TRBJ2-1, the complete variable domain reads EPEVTQTPSHQVTQMGQEVILRCVPISNHLYFYWYRQILGQKVEFLVSFYNNEISEKSEIFDDQFSVERPDGSNFTLKIRSTKLEDSAMYFCASSGLAGGPNEQFFGPGTRLTVL.

In this sample, this clone turned up a few times. The V and J genes are TRBV2 and TRBJ1-5, with TRBD1 identical over 11 bases. With V trimmed by 6 bases and J by 6 bases, 13 bases remained unmatched. The CDR3 sequence is 17 residues long. Per germline, CDR1 SNHLY and CDR2 FYNNEI. CDR3 residues: CASRARTGGPLGQPQHF. The CDR3 DNA reads as TGTGCCAGCAGAGCACGGACAGGGGGCCCGCTCGGTCAGCCCCAGCATTTT.

The rearrangement links TRBV5-4 to TRBJ2-3; possibly TRBD1 for D (5 bases). CDR3 length: 15 residues. V was pared by 2 bases and J by 2 bases, with 12 bases between. The germline CDR1 and CDR2 sequences are SGHNT and YYREEE (reference sequence). CDR3 DNA sequence: TGTGCCAGCAGCTTTCAGGTCAGGGCCACAGATACGCAGTATTTT. Translation: CASSFQVRATDTQYF.

This clone occurred once. V is TRBV28 and J is TRBJ1-3, with a weak D call TRBD1 (5 bases). In germline, CDR1 is MDHEN, CDR2 SYDVKM. CDR3 length: 16 residues. V lost 7 bases, J lost 3 bases, and 19 bases lay in between. The CDR3 coding sequence is TGTGCCAGCATCCCCCAGGCAGGGTCGGGTGGAAACACCATATATTTT. Translating gives CASIPQAGSGGNTIYF.

CDR3 nucleotide sequence: TGTGCCACCAGCAGGGGGACAGGGACGACTGGGGCCAACGTCCTGACTTTC. It translates to CATSRGTGTTGANVLTF. The chain uses TRBV15 and TRBJ2-6; TRBD1 agrees at 9 bases. This CDR3 comprises 17 residues. Germline lookup yields CDR1 LNHNV and CDR2 YYDKDF (reference sequence). V dropped 3 bases and J dropped 2; count of bases not matched to a gene: 5.

V and J are TRBV4-1 and TRBJ2-2, with TRBD1 matching over 7 bases. The CDR3 is made up of 14 amino acids. Germline V lookup: CDR1 MGHRA, CDR2 YSYEKL. After removal of 5 bases from V and 8 bases from J, the junction contained 8 bases not matched to a gene. The chain's CDR3 is CASSFDRVPGELFF. The CDR3 DNA sequence: TGCGCCAGCAGCTTCGACAGGGTCCCTGGGGAGCTGTTTTTT.

The chain has TRBV7-2 and TRBJ2-5, with 7 bases fitting TRBD2. Germline-derived CDR1 and CDR2 are SGHTA and FQGNSA. The CDR3 length is 14 residues. Losses at the gene ends were 1 base for V and 11 bases for J; bases not matched to a gene: 10. CDR3 amino acids: CASSLVGNPGLQYF. CDR3 sequence (DNA): TGTGCCAGCAGCTTAGTTGGTAATCCGGGACTACAGTACTTC.

The chain uses TRBV2 and TRBJ1-5; weak D call: TRBD1 (5 bases). The CDR3 is 14 amino acids. CDR1 SNHLY and CDR2 FYNNEI come from the germline V gene. Trimming took off 5 bases at V and 3 bases at J, with 11 bases between the two ends. This CDR3 is CASSQGLSNQPQHF. CDR3 nucleotides: TGTGCCAGCAGTCAGGGACTCTCCAATCAGCCCCAGCATTTT.

This clone was seen a single time. The rearrangement joins TRBV19 to TRBJ2-3; D perhaps matches TRBD1 (5 bases). Germline V gene data show CDR1 as LNHDA and CDR2 as SQIVND (reference sequence). V gave up 9 bases and J gave up 2 bases, with 15 bases separating them. This CDR3 contains 14 residues. Here the CDR3 DNA reads TGTGCCAGCTCGGAAAAGGGGCACACAGATACGCAGTATTTT. Its protein is CASSEKGHTDTQYF.

CDR3 sequence reads: CASSTPGTGGNQPQHF. CDR3 in DNA: TGTGCCAGCAGCACTCCCGGGACAGGGGGCAATCAGCCCCAGCATTTT. The chain recombines TRBV21-1 with TRBJ1-5; the D call of TRBD1 is as the table states it, not checked on the DNA. TRBV21-1 is a known pseudogene. The CDR3 covers 16 residues.

J is TRBJ1-2 and V is TRBV7-2; D not certain. This CDR3 region has 12 residues. CDR1 and CDR2 from the germline V gene are SGHTA and FQGNSA. The germline V and J ends were trimmed by 5 bases and 5 bases, with 9 bases remaining between them. The CDR3 sequence is CASSPDFYGYTF. The DNA of the CDR3 is TGTGCCAGCAGCCCGGACTTTTATGGCTACACCTTC.

The chain employs TRBV27 and TRBJ2-5; D possibly corresponds to TRBD2 (6 bases). Trimming cost V 2 bases and J 2 bases, with 15 bases left between them. The germline CDR1 and CDR2 sequences are MNHEY and SMNVEV (reference sequence). The CDR3 sequence is 16 residues long. The CDR3 sequence: CASSLTRTTLQETQYF. The CDR3 bases are TGTGCCAGCAGTTTAACCAGGACTACCCTTCAAGAGACCCAGTACTTC.

The chain is built from TRBV18 and TRBJ1-6, with 7 nucleotides matching TRBD1. Germline V gene lookup returns CDR1 KGHSH and CDR2 LQKENI. Trimming took 3 bases from V and 7 from J; bases not matched to a gene: 6. There are 15 residues in the CDR3. The DNA for the CDR3 is TGTGCCAGCTCACCCTCCGGGACAGAGAATTCACCCCTCCACTTT. This codes for CASSPSGTENSPLHF.

DNA for the CDR3: TGCAGCGTAGTCACAGAGGGGGACCGTCAGTTCTTC. This sequence encodes CSVVTEGDRQFF. The chain carries TRBV29-1 and TRBJ2-1, with D possibly being TRBD1 (6 bases). V lost 6 bases and J 13 bases, leaving 19 bases between the germline ends. There are 12 residues in the CDR3. CDR1 and CDR2 from the germline V gene are SQVTM and ANQGSEA.

The V call is TRBV6-1, the J call TRBJ1-6; 12 nucleotides line up with TRBD1. The ends lost 2 bases at V and 10 bases at J; junction bases unmatched: 3. The CDR3 is made up of 15 amino acids. CDR1 and CDR2 (germline): MNHNS, SASEGT. CDR3 region: CASSESGTGGSPLHF. CDR3 in DNA: TGTGCCAGCAGTGAATCCGGGACAGGGGGCTCACCCCTCCACTTT.

This chain joins TRBV4-2 and TRBJ1-2; maybe TRBD1 (6 bases). CDR3 length: 15 residues. CDR1 and CDR2 from the germline V gene are LGHNA and YNFKEQ. V dropped 0 bases and J dropped 2 bases, with 10 bases sitting between them. CDR3: CASSQEQGVNYGYTF. Here the CDR3 DNA reads TGTGCCAGCAGCCAAGAACAGGGTGTAAACTATGGCTACACCTTC.

V gene TRBV5-4 combines with J gene TRBJ1-5; 9 bases fit TRBD1. CDR1 is SGHNT, CDR2 YYREEE, per germline (reference sequence). V shed 3 bases, J shed 1 base, and the junction held 8 bases outside the gene matches. The CDR3 is 17 amino acids. In nucleotides, the CDR3 is TGTGCCAGCAGCTGTGGACAGGGGCTTACAAGCAATCAGCCCCAGCATTTT. This gives the protein CASSCGQGLTSNQPQHF.

The chain joins TRBV5-4 to TRBJ1-4; a possible D gene is TRBD1 (6 bases). The CDR3 is made up of 15 amino acids. Germline CDR1 reads SGHNT; CDR2 reads YYREEE (reference sequence). The V end was cut by 4 bases, the J end by 0 bases, with 10 bases between. CDR3 protein: CASSRWTATNEKLFF. CDR3 nucleotide sequence: TGTGCCAGCAGCCGATGGACAGCAACTAATGAAAAACTGTTTTTT.

The rearrangement joins TRBV7-6 to TRBJ1-2, with 8 positions matching TRBD1. The CDR3 contains 14 residues. Trimming took 5 bases from V and 2 from J; bases not matched to a gene: 4. Germline CDR1 SGHVS, CDR2 FNYEAQ. CDR3 sequence reads: CASSSGQGNYGYTF. In DNA form, the CDR3 reads TGTGCCAGCAGCAGCGGACAGGGCAACTATGGCTACACCTTC.

The chain carries TRBV11-2 and TRBJ2-5, with D possibly being TRBD1 (6 bases). V lost 2 bases, J lost 4 bases, and 14 bases lay in between. This CDR3 spans 15 amino acids. From germline, CDR1 is SGHAT and CDR2 FQNNGV. This CDR3 is CASSLRAGERETQYF. The CDR3 nucleotides are TGTGCCAGCAGCTTAAGGGCAGGGGAGCGAGAGACCCAGTACTTC.